A selection of T cell receptor beta chains follows, all from one sample in a study of a mutant IDH1 vaccine in newly diagnosed glioma. Clones were sequenced by immunoSEQ multiplex PCR, and TCRdb holds only the in-frame ones, with some missing. The table shows more than 50,000 clones, with approximately 83% occurring only once. The input for sequencing was PBMCs, taken from a glioma patient treated with radiotherapy, temozolomide or both. These receptors originate from a man under 40 with glioma. The CDR3 runs from the conserved cysteine through the conserved F or W. D genes are given only for firm matches. Clone sizes are given selectively: once, few, many, or a class where the clone is expanded.

V: TRBV19; J: TRBJ2-1; D: -; size: -; CDR3: CASSIGTLMNNEQFF; DNA: TGTGCCAGTAGTATTGGGACCTTAATGAACAATGAGCAGTTCTTC
V: TRBV11-3; J: TRBJ2-2; D: -; size: -; CDR3: CASSLLTNTGELFF; DNA: TGTGCCAGCAGCTTACTCACGAACACCGGGGAGCTGTTTTTT
V: TRBV7-9; J: TRBJ1-3; D: -; size: -; CDR3: CASRQSSGNTIYF; DNA: TGTGCCAGCAGACAGTCCTCTGGAAACACCATATATTTT
V: TRBV2; J: TRBJ2-3; D: TRBD1; size: -; CDR3: CAIPLWDRGADTQYF; DNA: TGTGCCATACCACTCTGGGACAGGGGTGCAGATACGCAGTATTTT
V: TRBV29-1; J: TRBJ2-7; D: -; size: -; CDR3: CSVEWQGYEQYF; DNA: TGCAGCGTTGAATGGCAGGGCTACGAGCAGTACTTC
V: TRBV5-4; J: TRBJ1-1; D: -; size: -; CDR3: CASSAGQRTNTEAFF; DNA: TGTGCCAGCAGCGCCGGGCAGCGCACGAACACTGAAGCTTTCTTT
V: TRBV9; J: TRBJ1-4; D: -; size: -; CDR3: CASSPRASPSEKLFF; DNA: TGTGCCAGCAGCCCACGGGCGTCTCCGAGTGAAAAACTGTTTTTT
V: TRBV9; J: TRBJ2-7; D: -; size: -; CDR3: CASSVAGSAYEQYF; DNA: TGTGCCAGCAGCGTAGCCGGGAGTGCCTACGAGCAGTACTTC
V: TRBV14; J: TRBJ2-2; D: TRBD2; size: -; CDR3: CASSQVPGLAGFYTGELFF; DNA: TGTGCCAGCAGCCAAGTGCCGGGACTAGCGGGGTTCTACACCGGGGAGCTGTTTTTT
V: TRBV9; J: TRBJ2-1; D: TRBD2; size: -; CDR3: CASSALSSGGYNEQFF; DNA: TGTGCCAGCAGCGCCCTGTCTAGCGGAGGTTACAATGAGCAGTTCTTC
V: TRBV7-9; J: TRBJ1-4; D: -; size: -; CDR3: CASSLTGLGATNEKLFF; DNA: TGTGCCAGCAGCTTAACAGGGTTGGGCGCAACTAATGAAAAACTGTTTTTT
V: TRBV6-4; J: TRBJ2-7; D: -; size: -; CDR3: CASSEELKEGYEQYF; DNA: TGTGCCAGCAGTGAAGAATTGAAAGAGGGGTACGAGCAGTACTTC
V: TRBV5-1; J: TRBJ2-7; D: -; size: -; CDR3: CASSLNLRDRIPNTYEQYF; DNA: TGCGCCAGCAGCTTGAACCTCCGGGACCGAATCCCGAACACCTACGAGCAGTACTTC
V: TRBV2; J: TRBJ1-3; D: TRBD1; size: -; CDR3: CAVEDRGLKDDTIYF; DNA: TGTGCCGTAGAAGACAGGGGGCTGAAGGACGACACCATATATTTT
V: TRBV7-9; J: TRBJ1-5; D: -; size: -; CDR3: CASSSSGNQPQHF; DNA: TGTGCCAGCAGCTCCTCGGGGAATCAGCCCCAGCATTTT
V: TRBV4-2; J: TRBJ2-5; D: -; size: -; CDR3: CASSEAHGAEVGETQYF; DNA: TGTGCCAGCAGCGAGGCCCACGGGGCCGAAGTAGGAGAGACCCAGTACTTC
V: TRBV19; J: TRBJ2-3; D: TRBD2; size: -; CDR3: CASNAGGITDTQYF; DNA: TGTGCCAGTAACGCGGGAGGAATTACAGATACGCAGTATTTT
V: TRBV7-9; J: TRBJ1-2; D: TRBD1; size: few; CDR3: CASSLLDRVWAYGYTF; DNA: TGTGCCAGCAGCCTCCTGGACAGGGTTTGGGCTTATGGCTACACCTTC
V: TRBV18; J: TRBJ2-5; D: TRBD2; size: -; CDR3: CASSPPGTSAQYF; DNA: TGTGCCAGCTCACCGCCTGGGACTAGCGCCCAGTACTTC
V: TRBV10-2; J: TRBJ2-5; D: -; size: -; CDR3: CASRGPLVEYQETQYF; DNA: TGCGCCAGCAGGGGCCCTCTGGTGGAGTACCAAGAGACCCAGTACTTC
V: TRBV6-5; J: TRBJ1-1; D: -; size: -; CDR3: CASSYSRTATEAFF; DNA: TGTGCCAGCAGTTACTCCCGGACAGCCACTGAAGCTTTCTTT
V: TRBV2; J: TRBJ1-2; D: -; size: -; CDR3: CASSWGGDYGYTF; DNA: TGTGCCAGCAGTTGGGGGGGCGACTATGGCTACACCTTC
V: TRBV29-1; J: TRBJ2-5; D: -; size: -; CDR3: CSVFRGSETQYF; DNA: TGCAGCGTTTTTAGGGGTTCGGAGACCCAGTACTTC
V: TRBV18; J: TRBJ1-2; D: -; size: -; CDR3: CASSPRQEEGYTF; DNA: TGTGCCAGCTCACCTAGACAGGAGGAAGGCTACACCTTC
V: TRBV19; J: TRBJ1-5; D: -; size: -; CDR3: CASSIGGQGNQPQHF; DNA: TGTGCCAGTAGTATAGGGGGACAAGGCAATCAGCCCCAGCATTTT
V: TRBV7-9; J: TRBJ1-2; D: -; size: -; CDR3: CASRRFRDYYGYTF; DNA: TGTGCCAGCCGTAGGTTCAGGGACTACTATGGCTACACCTTC
V: TRBV7-9; J: TRBJ1-4; D: TRBD1; size: -; CDR3: CASSLARRPRTGLEKLFF; DNA: TGTGCCAGCAGCTTAGCGCGGAGGCCCCGGACAGGGCTTGAAAAACTGTTTTTT
V: TRBV7-9; J: TRBJ2-1; D: TRBD1; size: medium-sized; CDR3: CASRGQGFEQFF; DNA: TGTGCCAGTCGGGGACAGGGATTTGAGCAGTTCTTC
V: TRBV18; J: TRBJ1-1; D: TRBD1; size: -; CDR3: CASSPLGGQGKAEAFF; DNA: TGTGCCAGCTCACCACTTGGGGGACAGGGGAAGGCTGAAGCTTTCTTT
V: TRBV28; J: TRBJ2-1; D: TRBD2; size: -; CDR3: CASSKLAGGYNEQFF; DNA: TGTGCCAGCAGCAAACTAGCGGGGGGATACAATGAGCAGTTCTTC
V: TRBV19; J: TRBJ1-5; D: -; size: -; CDR3: CASSAIRGGATQPQHF; DNA: TGTGCCAGTAGCGCTATCCGCGGGGGGGCGACTCAGCCCCAGCATTTT
V: TRBV10-1; J: TRBJ2-7; D: TRBD1; size: -; CDR3: CASSDPGQGNEQYF; DNA: TGCGCCAGCAGTGACCCGGGACAGGGTAACGAGCAGTACTTC
V: TRBV4-1; J: TRBJ1-2; D: -; size: once; CDR3: CASSQEGSLNYGYTF; DNA: TGCGCCAGCAGCCAAGAGGGGTCCCTTAACTATGGCTACACCTTC
V: TRBV7-7; J: TRBJ2-3; D: TRBD2; size: -; CDR3: CASSLGPASGGDTQYF; DNA: TGTGCCAGCAGCTTAGGCCCTGCTAGCGGGGGAGATACGCAGTATTTT
V: TRBV11-2; J: TRBJ1-5; D: TRBD1; size: -; CDR3: CASSLEGDSGGQPQHF; DNA: TGTGCCAGCAGCCTAGAGGGGGACAGCGGGGGTCAGCCCCAGCATTTT
V: TRBV4-2; J: TRBJ2-1; D: TRBD2; size: -; CDR3: CASSLRRGGGYNEQFF; DNA: TGTGCCAGCAGCCTAAGACGGGGGGGAGGCTACAATGAGCAGTTCTTC
V: TRBV5-5; J: TRBJ2-3; D: -; size: -; CDR3: CASSSRTGTDTQYF; DNA: TGTGCCAGCAGCTCCCGGACTGGCACAGATACGCAGTATTTT
V: TRBV11-2; J: TRBJ1-2; D: TRBD1; size: -; CDR3: CASSLAQGAWDYGYTF; DNA: TGTGCCAGCAGCTTAGCACAGGGGGCGTGGGACTATGGCTACACCTTC
V: TRBV5-8; J: TRBJ2-7; D: -; size: -; CDR3: CASSLGGPLGDEQYF; DNA: TGTGCCAGCAGCTTGGGGGGACCCTTAGGAGACGAGCAGTACTTC